This T cell receptor beta chain was retrieved from a study of T cells after yellow fever vaccination. Study-wide points: Booster samples showed a return of most primary-vaccination clones (around 95% CD4, approximately 88% CD8).

There are a few counts of this clonotype. The antigen is unknown. TCRdb re-analysed the 5' RACE reads in MiXCR, keeping a single row per CDR3 protein. The repertoire holds roughly 300,000 distinct CDR3 sequences, 7% to 10% seen once, with approximately 16% in the top ten. Trimming pared 0 bases from V and 2 bases from J, leaving 9 bases between. Germline CDR1 reads SGHRS; CDR2 reads YFSETQ. The CDR3 is made up of 14 amino acids. The sequence derives from a man between 18 and 29 years old who received the YFV17D yellow fever vaccine. The chain joins TRBV5-1 to TRBJ2-7; D is ambiguous. The sequencing here drew on PBMCs, taken roughly 46 days after the first yellow fever vaccination. The CDR3 region has the DNA TGCGCCAGCAGCTTGGATTCAGAAACCTACGAGCAGTACTTC. Its protein is CASSLDSETYEQYF. The full variable domain, completed using reference TRBV5-1 and TRBJ2-7, is KAGVTQTPRYLIKTRGQQVTLSCSPISGHRSVSWYQQTPGQGLQFLFEYFSETQRNKGNFPGRFSGRQFSNSRSEMNVSTLELGDSALYLCASSLDSETYEQYFGPGTRLTVT.